This TCR beta chain comes out of a study of blood T cell repertoires in COVID-19. Overall study context: Sites in the United States, Italy and Spain provided acute and convalescent COVID-19 samples. PBMCs, B-cell-depleted T cells, or T cells provided the cDNA or gDNA that made up the material.

Original methodology: Amplification from reference gene primers served as the basis for estimated nucleated cell counts. Produced via immunoSEQ multiplex PCR; TCRdb's table is partial and in-frame only. That table is the source of V, J and clone size, and D and trimming were worked out from the DNA. Among around 250,000 clones listed, about 83% were seen once. There are 15 residues in the CDR3. Germline CDR1 MGHRA, CDR2 YSYEKL. V shed 1 base, J shed 4 bases, and the junction held 3 bases outside the gene matches. This clone was counted only a few times. The receptor was isolated from a woman in her forties who had recovered from COVID-19. The sample comprised peripheral blood. The V gene is TRBV4-1, the J gene TRBJ1-5, with 8 bases matching TRBD1. CDR3 coding DNA: TGCGCCAGCAGCCAAGCAGACAGGGGAAATCAGCCCCAGCATTTT. Amino acids: CASSQADRGNQPQHF.